The rows below give T cell receptor beta chains drawn from one sample of a study of CD8 T cells in ankylosing spondylitis. Using its own MiXCR run on the 5' RACE reads, TCRdb lists one record per CDR3 protein. The data hold roughly 130,000 distinct CDR3 sequences, with approximately 14% observed a single time. Material for sequencing was blood, either unsorted or a sorted T cell fraction (not recorded which). Source of these receptors: a female donor with ankylosing spondylitis or in good health (not recorded which). CDR3s include the opening cysteine and the closing phenylalanine or tryptophan. A D gene is named only where the DNA matches it firmly. A row's size may be missing; if present it is once, few, many or a size class.

CDR3 length | clone size | J gene | V gene | D gene | CDR3 protein | CDR3 DNA
13 | few | TRBJ2-3 | TRBV29-1 | . | CSAELRGTDTQYF | TGCAGCGCTGAACTCAGGGGCACAGATACGCAGTATTTT
15 | . | TRBJ2-1 | TRBV7-3 | . | CASRRGSGSYNEQFF | TGTGCCAGCAGAAGGGGGTCCGGATCCTACAATGAGCAGTTCTTC
14 | few | TRBJ2-3 | TRBV6-4 | TRBD1 | CARTRDRDTDTQYF | TGTGCCAGAACTCGGGACAGAGACACAGATACGCAGTATTTT
15 | . | TRBJ2-3 | TRBV20-1 | . | CSARDPGTSTDTQYF | TGCAGTGCTAGAGATCCCGGGACGTCAACAGATACGCAGTATTTT
13 | many | TRBJ2-2 | TRBV10-3 | . | CAIRPFNTGELFF | TGTGCCATCAGACCTTTTAACACCGGGGAGCTGTTTTTT
14 | few | TRBJ2-6 | TRBV20-1 | . | CSARDSSGANVLTF | TGCAGTGCTAGAGACAGCTCTGGGGCCAACGTCCTGACTTTC
17 | few | TRBJ2-7 | TRBV5-1 | TRBD1 | CASSWRLNRGLLHEQYF | TGCGCCAGCAGCTGGAGATTGAACAGGGGGCTATTGCACGAGCAGTACTTC
17 | . | TRBJ1-1 | TRBV18 | . | CASSRGPLRDDGTEAFF | TGTGCCAGCTCGCGGGGCCCCCTCAGGGACGACGGAACTGAAGCTTTCTTT
12 | many | TRBJ1-6 | TRBV10-3 | . | CAISDRDAPLHF | TGTGCCATCAGTGATCGGGATGCACCCCTCCACTTT
13 | few | TRBJ2-1 | TRBV3-1 | . | CASSPTGYNEQFF | TGTGCCAGCAGTCCGACCGGCTACAATGAGCAGTTCTTC
18 | few | TRBJ2-3 | TRBV4-1 | TRBD2 | CASSQDRTSGFRTDTQYF | TGCGCCAGCAGCCAAGATCGGACTAGCGGTTTTCGCACAGATACGCAGTATTTT
17 | many | TRBJ2-6 | TRBV7-2 | TRBD2 | CASSLGSGGSGANVLTF | TGTGCCAGCAGCTTAGGCTCGGGGGGATCTGGGGCCAACGTCCTGACTTTC
13 | . | TRBJ2-3 | TRBV12-3/TRBV12-4 | TRBD2 | CASSTLGGGTQYF | TGTGCCAGCAGTACGCTCGGGGGGGGTACGCAGTATTTT
15 | few | TRBJ1-5 | TRBV12-3/TRBV12-4 | . | CASSKDSYSNQPQHF | TGTGCCAGCAGTAAGGACAGCTATAGCAATCAGCCCCAGCATTTT
11 | . | TRBJ1-1 | TRBV19 | . | CASSQTGEAFF | TGTGCCAGTAGCCAAACAGGAGAAGCTTTCTTT
19 | . | TRBJ1-2 | TRBV12-3/TRBV12-4 | TRBD1 | CASSLNIAGGFFFNYGYTF | TGTGCCAGCAGTTTAAATATCGCAGGGGGATTTTTCTTTAACTATGGCTACACCTTC
15 | . | TRBJ2-2 | TRBV20-1 | TRBD2 | CSARTGTSATGELFF | TGCAGTGCTAGAACCGGGACTAGCGCCACCGGGGAGCTGTTTTTT
19 | many | TRBJ1-6 | TRBV28 | TRBD1 | CASSPWTGGAGSYNSPLHF | TGTGCCAGCAGTCCATGGACAGGGGGCGCGGGCTCCTATAATTCACCCCTCCACTTT
19 | few | TRBJ1-3 | TRBV11-2 | . | CASSSLGWSKGVEENTIYF | TGTGCCAGCAGCTCCCTAGGGTGGTCCAAGGGGGTAGAAGAAAACACCATATATTTT
12 | few | TRBJ2-2 | TRBV27 | . | CASSSPPGELFF | TGTGCCAGCAGCTCCCCTCCCGGGGAGCTGTTTTTT
15 | many | TRBJ2-1 | TRBV5-1 | TRBD1 | CASSLGGTVDNEQFF | TGCGCCAGCAGCTTGGGGGGGACAGTAGACAATGAGCAGTTCTTC
11 | few | TRBJ1-2 | TRBV20-1 | . | CSARGGYGYTF | TGCAGTGCTAGAGGAGGTTATGGCTACACCTTC
17 | . | TRBJ2-1 | TRBV27 | TRBD2 | CASSPKGWRGGSNEQFF | TGTGCCAGCTCGCCGAAGGGGTGGCGCGGGGGGAGTAATGAGCAGTTCTTC
16 | . | TRBJ2-3 | TRBV7-2 | . | CASSLASGSLADTQYF | TGTGCCAGCAGCTTAGCGTCGGGAAGTCTCGCAGATACGCAGTATTTT
16 | few | TRBJ2-7 | TRBV7-2 | . | CASSLVLGSFVDEQYF | TGTGCCAGCAGCTTAGTACTGGGTTCATTCGTCGACGAGCAGTACTTC
15 | . | TRBJ2-1 | TRBV5-4 | TRBD2 | CASSQGLAEGYEQFF | TGTGCCAGCAGCCAGGGACTAGCGGAGGGGTATGAGCAGTTCTTC
13 | . | TRBJ2-5 | TRBV5-6 | . | CASRPEFQETQYF | TGTGCCAGCAGGCCAGAGTTCCAAGAGACCCAGTACTTC
14 | . | TRBJ2-7 | TRBV12-3/TRBV12-4 | . | CASSLMNGGVEQYF | TGTGCCAGCAGTTTGATGAACGGCGGGGTCGAGCAGTACTTC
12 | few | TRBJ1-2 | TRBV20-1 | . | CSARDPGSTFTF | TGCAGTGCTAGAGACCCGGGGTCAACTTTCACCTTC
13 | few | TRBJ2-7 | TRBV18 | . | CASSPRLSDEQYF | TGTGCCAGCTCACCTCGGCTCTCGGACGAGCAGTACTTC
14 | few | TRBJ1-1 | TRBV7-9 | . | CASSFTGTNTEAFF | TGTGCCAGCAGCTTTACAGGGACGAACACTGAAGCTTTCTTT
14 | few | TRBJ1-5 | TRBV2 | . | CASSSDGSNQPQHF | TGTGCCAGCAGCTCCGACGGTAGCAATCAGCCCCAGCATTTT
13 | few | TRBJ1-1 | TRBV18 | . | CASFQGQNTEAFF | TGTGCCAGCTTCCAGGGCCAGAACACTGAAGCTTTCTTT
14 | . | TRBJ2-1 | TRBV5-6 | . | CASSGDRRHNEQFF | TGTGCCAGCAGCGGAGACAGACGTCACAATGAGCAGTTCTTC
14 | few | TRBJ2-7 | TRBV7-8 | TRBD1 | CASSPDRIPYEQYF | TGTGCCAGCAGTCCGGACAGGATCCCCTACGAGCAGTACTTC
17 | . | TRBJ1-1 | TRBV7-3 | TRBD1 | CASSSTGQGKGPPEAFF | TGTGCCAGCAGCTCCACAGGACAGGGCAAAGGGCCGCCTGAAGCTTTCTTT
14 | many | TRBJ2-7 | TRBV7-9 | TRBD1 | CASSLGTGVYEQYF | TGTGCCAGCAGCTTGGGGACAGGGGTCTACGAGCAGTACTTC
14 | . | TRBJ2-3 | TRBV12-3/TRBV12-4 | . | CASSTRLGEDTQYF | TGTGCCAGCAGTACCAGACTAGGGGAAGATACGCAGTATTTT
17 | . | TRBJ2-2 | TRBV5-1 | TRBD2 | CASSLAVETSGTGELFF | TGCGCCAGCAGCTTGGCGGTGGAGACTAGCGGGACCGGGGAGCTGTTTTTT
16 | . | TRBJ2-2 | TRBV10-3 | TRBD2 | CAIRGTSGINTGELFF | TGTGCCATCAGGGGGACTAGCGGAATTAACACCGGGGAGCTGTTTTTT
15 | once | TRBJ2-7 | TRBV2 | . | CASSERRAPGYEQYF | TGTGCCAGCAGTGAACGCCGGGCCCCGGGATACGAGCAGTACTTC
14 | many | TRBJ2-2 | TRBV12-3/TRBV12-4 | . | CASSLDRNTGELFF | TGTGCCAGCAGCCTGGACAGGAACACCGGGGAGCTGTTTTTT
14 | . | TRBJ2-3 | TRBV12-3/TRBV12-4 | TRBD1 | CACSPGQMTDTQYF | TGTGCCTGCAGTCCGGGACAGATGACAGATACGCAGTATTTT
15 | . | TRBJ2-1 | TRBV6-1 | TRBD2 | CASVHSGGAYNEQFF | TGTGCCAGCGTACACAGCGGGGGGGCCTACAATGAGCAGTTCTTC
14 | many | TRBJ2-3 | TRBV10-3 | TRBD1 | CAITDRGGTDTQYF | TGTGCCATCACGGACAGGGGCGGCACAGATACGCAGTATTTT
13 | many | TRBJ1-2 | TRBV5-1 | . | CASTQDGPYGYTF | TGCGCCAGCACCCAAGACGGACCCTATGGCTACACCTTC
14 | many | TRBJ1-6 | TRBV12-3/TRBV12-4 | . | CASSLSGNNSPLHF | TGTGCCAGCAGTTTATCAGGGAATAATTCACCCCTCCACTTT
16 | . | TRBJ1-4 | TRBV20-1 | TRBD1 | CSATKGGTGSNEKLFF | TGCAGTGCTACAAAAGGGGGGACAGGATCGAATGAAAAACTGTTTTTT
16 | . | TRBJ1-3 | TRBV5-1 | . | CASSPFSGFSGNTIYF | TGCGCCAGCAGCCCTTTTAGTGGGTTCTCTGGAAACACCATATATTTT
15 | few | TRBJ1-5 | TRBV12-3/TRBV12-4 | . | CASSLRGNPNQPQHF | TGTGCCAGCAGTTTAAGGGGTAACCCCAATCAGCCCCAGCATTTT
15 | few | TRBJ2-5 | TRBV7-2 | TRBD1 | CASSLALGQGRTQYF | TGTGCCAGCAGCTTAGCACTGGGACAGGGGAGGACCCAGTACTTC
15 | . | TRBJ2-1 | TRBV12-3/TRBV12-4 | TRBD2 | CASSSGLAEYNEQFF | TGTGCCAGCAGTTCCGGACTAGCGGAGTACAATGAGCAGTTCTTC
14 | many | TRBJ2-1 | TRBV5-1 | . | CASSLADWVLAQFF | TGCGCCAGCAGCTTGGCCGATTGGGTCTTAGCCCAGTTCTTC
17 | . | TRBJ2-7 | TRBV28 | . | CASQAPTSRGRGYEQYF | TGTGCCAGCCAGGCCCCAACCTCCAGGGGCCGGGGCTACGAGCAGTACTTC
15 | once | TRBJ2-3 | TRBV7-3 | . | CASSLTGGNTDTQYF | TGTGCCAGCAGCTTAACTGGGGGTAATACAGATACGCAGTATTTT
12 | . | TRBJ2-7 | TRBV3-1 | TRBD1 | CASNRGMGEQYF | TGTGCCAGCAACAGGGGAATGGGGGAGCAGTACTTC
11 | . | TRBJ2-7 | TRBV12-3/TRBV12-4 | . | CASSLALEQYF | TGTGCCAGCAGTTTAGCGCTTGAGCAGTACTTC